The sample holds a few counts of the clone carrying this T cell receptor beta chain. TCRdb analysed the RT-PCR reads with MiXCR anew, one entry per CDR3 protein. The sample includes over 400,000 distinct CDR3 sequences, under 20% of them seen just once. There are 12 residues in the CDR3. CDR1 is SGHVS, CDR2 FQNEAQ, per germline. The V gene end was trimmed by 4 bases and the J gene end by 10 bases; junction bases not matched to a gene: 5. The sample belongs to a study of patients and donors after allogeneic stem cell transplantation. The chain joins TRBV7-8 to TRBJ1-1; 8 bases agree with TRBD1. The TCR sequence derives from a human donor who was either an allogeneic HSCT recipient or a stem cell or donor lymphocyte infusion donor (not recorded which). It is not recorded whose cells these are; they may come from a transplant donor. Material: blood, either unsorted or a sorted T cell fraction (not recorded which). In DNA form, the CDR3 reads TGTGCCAGCAGCTATGGACAGGGAACAGCTTTCTTT. The encoded protein is CASSYGQGTAFF.